Reported below is one TCR beta chain. Its target is not known. This entry comes from a study of shared clonotypes between healthy human individuals. V lost 2 bases to trimming and J lost 0 bases; unmatched junction nucleotides: 10. The CDR3 contains 17 residues. CDR1 and CDR2 from the germline V gene are MGHRA and YSYEKL. The table came from immunoSEQ multiplex PCR; TCRdb's copy has only in-frame clones and leaves some out. The sample holds 600,000 to 800,000 clones, around 70% seen once. Study-wide findings and caveats: It was observed that around 5% of naive CD4 clonotypes were shared across four donors. Generally, naive subsets (rather than memory subsets) showed larger estimated richness.

The sequencing input was memory CD4+ T cells sorted from blood. Subset described: CD45RA-negative fraction. This chain joins TRBV4-1 and TRBJ2-7, with 7 nucleotides matching TRBD2. The clonotype comes from a woman in her 30s in good health. The DNA for the CDR3 is TGCGCCAGCAGCCAACCCGCGAGGGGAGGGTCCTCCTACGAGCAGTACTTC. This gives the protein CASSQPARGGSSYEQYF.